Presented here are 23 T cell receptor beta chains from one specimen sequenced in a study of pediatric ulcerative colitis. The data were produced by immunoSEQ multiplex PCR, yet TCRdb's version contains in-frame clones alone and is incomplete. The data contain tens of thousands of clones, over 70% of them singletons. The sample comprised blood. All receptors derive from a boy younger than 18 with moderate ulcerative colitis.

CDR3 sequence reads: CASRGTGTHEQYF. CDR3 bases: TGTGCCAGCCGCGGGACAGGGACCCACGAGCAGTACTTC. The V call is TRBV6-5, the J call TRBJ2-7; TRBD1 matches at 9 bases. The CDR3 length is 13 residues. The V segment lost 8 bases and the J segment 5 bases; nucleotides outside the gene matches: 7. The V gene's germline CDR1 is MNHEY and CDR2 SVGAGI.

The rearrangement joins TRBV18 to TRBJ1-2; no reliable D call. V lost 3 bases and J lost 3, with 8 bases in between. Looked up from germline, CDR1 is KGHSH and CDR2 is LQKENI. The CDR3 sequence is 13 residues long. The CDR3 nucleotides are TGTGCCAGCTCACCTAAACAAGACTATGGCTACACCTTC. Residues: CASSPKQDYGYTF.

V gene TRBV5-1 combines with J gene TRBJ2-7, with D perhaps assigned TRBD1 or TRBD2 (5 bases each). The germline V and J ends were trimmed by 4 bases and 6 bases, with 23 bases remaining between them. The CDR3 sequence is 16 residues long. Per germline, CDR1 SGHRS and CDR2 YFSETQ. In DNA form, the CDR3 reads TGCGCCAGCAGCGCACAAACCGGGACCCTTTCCCTCGAGCAGTACTTC. It is translated as CASSAQTGTLSLEQYF.

The chain has TRBV11-1 and TRBJ2-7; 10 nucleotides line up with TRBD2. This CDR3 is 15 amino acids long. The germline V gene has CDR1 SGHAT and CDR2 FQDESV (reference sequence). V lost 2 bases and J lost 6; bases outside the gene matches: 7. This CDR3 is CASSLLAGASPEQYF. The CDR3, as DNA: TGTGCCAGCAGCTTACTAGCGGGAGCTTCCCCCGAGCAGTACTTC.

The rearrangement uses TRBV2 and TRBJ1-6; D unresolved. This CDR3 spans 15 amino acids. Trimming pared 6 bases from V and 5 bases from J, leaving 14 bases between. CDR1 SNHLY and CDR2 FYNNEI come from the germline V gene. In DNA, the CDR3 is TGTGCCAGCAGGTTGGACGCTACCGATAATTCACCCCTCCACTTT. Its protein is CASRLDATDNSPLHF. Full variable domain (outside the CDR3, taken from reference TRBV2 and TRBJ1-6): EPEVTQTPSHQVTQMGQEVILRCVPISNHLYFYWYRQILGQKVEFLVSFYNNEISEKSEIFDDQFSVERPDGSNFTLKIRSTKLEDSAMYFCASRLDATDNSPLHFGNGTRLTVT.

CDR3 nucleotides: TGTGCCAGCAGTGAATATTATGCCGGGACACTATCCTACGAGCAGTACTTC. The encoded protein is CASSEYYAGTLSYEQYF. The chain carries TRBV25-1 and TRBJ2-7, with a tentative D call TRBD1 (6 bases). The length of the CDR3 is 17 residues. The ends were cut back, 0 bases at V and 1 base at J, with 16 bases in the middle. Germline V gene data show CDR1 as MGHDK and CDR2 as SYGVNS.

This clone was picked up a small number of times. The V and J genes are TRBV23-1 and TRBJ1-2, with TRBD1 matching over 7 bases. TRBV23-1 carries the ORF label, with uncertain function. With 2 bases clipped from V and 5 bases from J, the junction kept 5 bases outside the gene matches. This CDR3 has 14 residues. The CDR3 bases are TGCGCCAGCAGTCAACATCCCAGGGGGTATGGCTACACCTTC. Residues: CASSQHPRGYGYTF.

The V and J genes are TRBV4-3 and TRBJ2-7; D may be TRBD1 (6 bases). The length of the CDR3 is 16 residues. V lost 0 bases and J lost 0, with 12 bases in between. The germline gives CDR1 LGHNA, CDR2 YSLEER. CDR3 nucleotides: TGCGCCAGCAGCCAAGACTACTGGACAGCCTCCTACGAGCAGTACTTC. Translating it yields CASSQDYWTASYEQYF.

In DNA, the CDR3 is TGTGCCAGCAGCTCCCGTAACAGGGCCTCCTACAATGAGCAGTTCTTC. Translated, it gives CASSSRNRASYNEQFF. The rearrangement uses TRBV7-9 and TRBJ2-1, with D perhaps matching TRBD1 (6 bases). Per the germline V gene, CDR1 is SEHNR and CDR2 is FQNEAQ (reference sequence). Trimming stripped 4 bases from V and 0 bases from J, with 13 bases between. The CDR3 extends over 16 amino acids.

Only one count was recorded for this clone. The chain recombines TRBV9 with TRBJ1-1; D not certain. The germline V gene has CDR1 SGDLS and CDR2 YYNGEE. CDR3 size: 13 residues. V was cut by 3 bases and J by 7 bases, with 13 bases left in between. In DNA, the CDR3 is TGTGCCAGCAGCGCACCGGGAGAGGTTGAAGCTTTCTTT. Amino acids: CASSAPGEVEAFF.

The rearrangement links TRBV6-1 to TRBJ1-4; D uncertain. V lost 2 bases to trimming and J lost 0 bases, with 10 bases between them. Germline V CDR1 and CDR2: MNHNS, SASEGT. This CDR3 is built from 16 residues. CDR3 residues: CASSENTISTNEKLFF. CDR3 nucleotide sequence: TGTGCCAGCAGTGAAAACACCATCTCAACTAATGAAAAACTGTTTTTT.

This CDR3 reads CASREGAGGELFF. In DNA, the CDR3 is TGTGCCAGCAGGGAGGGGGCTGGCGGGGAGCTGTTTTTT. This rearrangement joins TRBV25-1 to TRBJ2-2; TRBD1 is a possible D gene (7 bases). The length of the CDR3 is 13 residues. Per the germline V gene, CDR1 is MGHDK and CDR2 is SYGVNS. V shed 6 bases and J shed 7 bases, with 12 bases lying between them.

This clone was recorded only once. This rearrangement joins TRBV2 to TRBJ2-1, with D possibly matching TRBD2 (5 bases). Looked up from germline, CDR1 is SNHLY and CDR2 is FYNNEI. Trimming took off 2 bases at V and 1 base at J, with 12 bases between the two ends. The CDR3 is 16 residues long. CDR3 DNA sequence: TGTGCCAGCAGTGAAAGGGCTAGCTCTTCCTACAATGAGCAGTTCTTC. The encoded protein is CASSERASSSYNEQFF.

By sample share, this clone is large. V is TRBV10-1 and J is TRBJ1-5; 12 bases align to TRBD1. The CDR3 length is 16 residues. The V segment lost 9 bases and the J segment 8 bases; nucleotides outside the gene matches: 14. From germline, CDR1 is WNHNN and CDR2 SYGVQD (reference sequence). CDR3 sequence reads: CARPPGQGAADEPQHF. The CDR3, as DNA: TGCGCCAGACCACCGGGACAGGGGGCCGCAGACGAGCCCCAGCATTTT.

The J gene is TRBJ2-7, the V gene TRBV18; 7 nucleotides agree with TRBD2. The germline CDR1 and CDR2 sequences are KGHSH and LQKENI. With 3 bases clipped from V and 3 bases from J, the junction kept 8 bases outside the gene matches. The CDR3 totals 15 residues. The CDR3, as DNA: TGTGCCAGCTCACCCGGGACTATCTTGGGCTACGAGCAGTACTTC. Amino acids: CASSPGTILGYEQYF. The complete variable domain, with remaining parts taken from reference TRBV18 and TRBJ2-7, reads NAGVMQNPRHLVRRRGQEARLRCSPMKGHSHVYWYRQLPEEGLKFMVYLQKENIIDESGMPKERFSAEFPKEGPSILRIQQVVRGDSAAYFCASSPGTILGYEQYFGPGTRLTVT.

The chain recombines TRBV5-1 with TRBJ1-6, with D unresolved. The germline V gene has CDR1 SGHRS and CDR2 YFSETQ. CDR3 length equals 13 residues. Trimming stripped 5 bases from V and 7 bases from J, with 10 bases between. CDR3: CASRTEENSPLHF. CDR3 sequence (DNA): TGCGCCAGCAGAACGGAGGAGAATTCACCCCTCCACTTT.

The chain employs TRBV18 and TRBJ2-3; no firm D call. The CDR3 is 14 amino acids. Germline CDR1 and CDR2: KGHSH and LQKENI. The V end was cut by 3 bases, the J end by 1 base, with 8 bases between. CDR3 nucleotides: TGTGCCAGCTCACCCATTCAGGGCACAGATACGCAGTATTTT. Its protein product is CASSPIQGTDTQYF.

The rearrangement links TRBV7-7 to TRBJ2-5, with D tentatively TRBD1 or TRBD2 (6 bases each). The CDR3 sequence is 15 residues long. V was shortened by 3 bases and J by 4 bases, with 15 bases between the two germline ends. CDR1 SSHAT and CDR2 FNYEAQ come from the germline V gene (reference sequence). This CDR3 reads CASSFSGGAGETQYF. The DNA of the CDR3 is TGTGCCAGCAGCTTTTCCGGGGGCGCGGGAGAGACCCAGTACTTC.

V usage is TRBV4-3 and J usage is TRBJ1-5; TRBD1 is a possible D gene (5 bases). The germline gives CDR1 LGHNA, CDR2 YSLEER. The CDR3 sequence is 15 residues long. The V end lost 1 base, the J end lost 2 bases, and 9 bases lay between the germline ends. CDR3 amino acids: CASSQGGGGNQPQHF. As DNA, the CDR3 is TGCGCCAGCAGCCAAGGGGGGGGAGGCAATCAGCCCCAGCATTTT.

The rearrangement links TRBV9 to TRBJ2-7, with D tentatively TRBD1 (6 bases). Looked up from germline, CDR1 is SGDLS and CDR2 is YYNGEE. V was pared by 4 bases and J by 4 bases, with 12 bases between. This CDR3 has 13 residues. CDR3 residues: CASSPRGSYEQYF. CDR3 coding DNA: TGTGCCAGCAGCCCAAGGGGGAGTTACGAGCAGTACTTC.

This clone was seen just once. V gene TRBV5-1 combines with J gene TRBJ2-7, with TRBD1 matching 7 bases. Germline loops: CDR1 SGHRS, CDR2 YFSETQ. V shed 0 bases and J 4 bases; nucleotides not matched to a gene: 7. The length of the CDR3 is 15 residues. The CDR3 here is CASSLGAGGSYEQYF. The CDR3 DNA reads as TGCGCCAGCAGCTTGGGTGCAGGGGGTTCGTACGAGCAGTACTTC.

The chain recombines TRBV6-4 with TRBJ2-7; D is unresolved. Germline CDR1 and CDR2: MRHNA and SNTAGT. The CDR3 sequence is 12 residues long. V was trimmed by 6 bases and J by 4 bases, leaving 10 bases between them. In DNA, the CDR3 is TGTGCCAGCAGCGAGACCGGTTACGAGCAGTACTTC. Its translation: CASSETGYEQYF.

The CDR3 DNA reads TGTGCCAGTAGTATAATTTGGGGCTCGAACACTGAAGCTTTCTTT. Its protein is CASSIIWGSNTEAFF. The chain is built from TRBV19 and TRBJ1-1, with a weak D call TRBD1 (5 bases). V was shortened by 2 bases and J by 1 base, with 11 bases between the two germline ends. Germline loops: CDR1 LNHDA, CDR2 SQIVND (reference sequence). This CDR3 is built from 15 residues. Complete variable domain (other parts from reference TRBV19 and TRBJ1-1): DGGITQSPKYLFRKEGQNVTLSCEQNLNHDAMYWYRQDPGQGLRLIYYSQIVNDFQKGDIAEGYSVSREKKESFPLTVTSAQKNPTAFYLCASSIIWGSNTEAFFGQGTRLTVV.